This T cell receptor (beta chain) originates from a study of a mutant IDH1 vaccine in newly diagnosed glioma (dated by TCRdb to 2020 to 2022). In terms of the full investigation: Eight vaccinations were administered to patients in weeks 1, 3, 5, 7, 11, 15, 19 and 23, corresponding to visits V03 through V10. In the chemotherapy-containing groups, vaccination started alongside temozolomide cycles, whereas in patients who had radiotherapy alone it started 4-6 weeks after radiotherapy. Of the roughly 30 treated patients, around 62% were male and around 38% were female, and a mean age of approximately 40 years was recorded. Prior to enrollment, patients had been given standard therapy consisting of radiotherapy alone, temozolomide alone, or radiochemotherapy with temozolomide, with the combination given to most patients. Peripheral blood samples were drawn at six visits, namely V03 (baseline), V05, V07, V10, V12 and V13. Longitudinal TCRB deep sequencing was performed for some 25 treated patients wherever samples were available for exploratory analyses. General findings and caveats noted by the study authors: Across multiple MHC alleles, vaccine-induced immune responses were seen in more than 90% of patients. Changes in the top peripheral T cell clonotypes picked up by TCRB sequencing did not appear to be linked to pseudoprogression. PBMC samples for TCRB deep sequencing were selected based on availability. The authors stated that sample limitations prevented analyses of patient blood samples from being reproduced.

This clone was seen only once. Its antigen is still unknown. The record has no base qualities; no much larger clone is one base away. The CDR3 has 15 amino acids, counting the end cysteine and phenylalanine. Only the CDR3 DNA is retained, 45 bases long and in frame from the first base. CDR1 is given as MDHEN and CDR2 as SYDVKM, both from the germline V gene. V is cut back by 4 bases and J by 6 bases, with 6 bases in the junction unmatched. The meaning of the sample's time point label: week 23, last vaccination. A 20-mer mutant IDH1 peptide at 300 micrograms in Montanide made up each vaccine dose, which was injected subcutaneously together with topical imiquimod. All donors had newly diagnosed IDH1-mutant astrocytomas of WHO grade 3 or 4 that showed loss of nuclear ATRX. The samples were drawn from NOA16, a multicentre, single-arm, open-label phase I trial in Germany that tested a mutant IDH1 peptide vaccine in humans for the first time. The DNeasy Blood and Tissue Kit was used to extract genomic DNA from EDTA blood for TCRB sequencing.

The library was made by the immunoSEQ multiplex PCR assay. Following the manufacturer's protocol, the hsTCRB Kit was used to amplify rearranged TCR beta chain sequences. An Illumina MiSeq was used to sequence the TCRB libraries. In the source study's methods: The kit vendor's proprietary platform handled demultiplexing, trimming and gene mapping. The table comes from immuneACCESS by way of TCRdb, which keeps in-frame sequences with V and J called. Part of the clones is missing from these tables; in studies checked, under half for an unresolved V gene and the rest for unknown reasons. V and J calls and clone size are those listed in that table; D and trimming were worked out from the DNA. The sample contains about 86,000 clones, roughly 85% of them found a single time. Of the sample, 2% to 2.5% falls within the top ten clones.

This clonotype originated in a man aged 30 to 39 with glioma. Some clones in this sample may be carry-over from other donors' samples. The sequence is built from TRBV28 and TRBJ2-7; TRBD2 agrees with 13 junctional bases. This material consisted of PBMCs, taken from a glioma patient whose treatment included an IDH1 peptide vaccine. The CDR3 reads CASSSGLAGTTEQYF. The DNA sequence is as follows: TGTGCCAGCAGTTCGGGACTAGCGGGAACCACCGAGCAGTACTTC.